One sample yielded the 26 T cell receptor beta chains listed below, sequenced in a study of CD8 T cells in ankylosing spondylitis. TCRdb called the 5' RACE reads again in MiXCR, with one record for every CDR3 protein. The top ten clones hold 6.8% of a sample with a few hundred thousand distinct CDR3 sequences, about 13% of them seen once. The study's findings and limits: Made up of roughly 8 highly homologous variants, a TCR beta motif appeared characteristic of ankylosing spondylitis blood.

What these receptors recognize is not known. The sequenced material came from blood, either unsorted or a sorted T cell fraction (not recorded which). These receptors were obtained from a male donor with ankylosing spondylitis.

This clonotype was detected ten times or more. The rearrangement links TRBV24-1 to TRBJ2-5; tentative D call: TRBD2 (6 bases). V lost 3 bases and J 4 bases, leaving 14 bases between the germline ends. The CDR3 sequence is 15 residues long. Looked up from germline, CDR1 is KGHDR and CDR2 is SFDVKD. CDR3 sequence (DNA): TGTGCCACCAGTGATAATAGCGGCGCGGGAGAGACCCAGTACTTC. Amino acids: CATSDNSGAGETQYF.

This chain joins TRBV7-9 and TRBJ1-5, with TRBD1 identical over 8 bases. CDR1 and CDR2 (germline): SEHNR, FQNEAQ (reference sequence). V shed 6 bases and J 11 bases; nucleotides not matched to a gene: 3. This CDR3 is 11 amino acids long. The CDR3 coding sequence is TGTGCCAGCAGTCGGGGACAGGCCCAGCATTTT. Encoded protein: CASSRGQAQHF.

This clonotype has more than one count but fewer than ten. Here the CDR3 DNA reads TGTGCCAGCAGCCAATACGGGACAGGGGGCGAGGGCACTGAAGCTTTCTTT. It codes for CASSQYGTGGEGTEAFF. V and J are TRBV3-1 and TRBJ1-1, with 12 bases fitting TRBD1. This CDR3 is built from 17 residues. Germline-derived CDR1 and CDR2 are LGHDT and YNNKEL (reference sequence). The trim removed 2 bases at V and 4 bases at J, leaving 8 bases unmatched.

The rearrangement joins TRBV20-1 to TRBJ2-5; 9 bases match TRBD2. V lost 3 bases to trimming and J lost 4 bases; unmatched junction nucleotides: 9. The CDR3 covers 15 residues. The germline V gene has CDR1 DFQATT and CDR2 SNEGSKA (reference sequence). CDR3 in DNA: TGCAGTGCTAGTTCGGCTAGCGGGAACCCAGAGACCCAGTACTTC. Its protein is CSASSASGNPETQYF.

This clonotype came up a few times. This rearrangement joins TRBV5-1 to TRBJ1-6; no clear D. The V end was cut by 4 bases, the J end by 0 bases, with 11 bases between. CDR1 is SGHRS and CDR2 is YFSETQ in the germline V gene. The CDR3 consists of 16 residues. The CDR3 is CASSPGKGSYNSPLHF. CDR3 sequence (DNA): TGCGCCAGCAGCCCTGGTAAGGGCTCCTATAATTCACCCCTCCACTTT.

This clonotype was detected ten times or more. The genes are TRBV11-2 and TRBJ1-1; D is uncertain. Germline loops: CDR1 SGHAT, CDR2 FQNNGV. This CDR3 is built from 15 residues. The V gene lost 5 bases and the J gene lost 0 bases, with 13 bases spanning the gap. The CDR3 nucleotides are TGTGCCAGCAGCCCAATACGGACGGTGAACACTGAAGCTTTCTTT. Its translation: CASSPIRTVNTEAFF.

The chain couples TRBV20-1 to TRBJ2-7; maybe TRBD2 (6 bases). This CDR3 is 10 amino acids long. The V and J ends lost 6 bases and 9 bases respectively, with 12 bases between them. Germline CDR1 reads DFQATT; CDR2 reads SNEGSKA (reference sequence). CDR3: CSATRFGQYF. The CDR3 nucleotides are TGCAGTGCGACTAGGTTCGGGCAGTACTTC.

The rearrangement uses TRBV4-2 and TRBJ1-1, with D perhaps matching TRBD1 (5 bases). Trimming removed 0 bases from V and 11 bases from J, with 13 bases in between. This CDR3 is 13 amino acids long. Germline V gene sequence: CDR1 LGHNA, CDR2 YNFKEQ. The CDR3 protein is CASSQESGFSAFF. CDR3 coding DNA: TGTGCCAGCAGCCAAGAGTCAGGGTTTTCGGCTTTCTTT.

The J gene is TRBJ2-7, the V gene TRBV5-6, with 9 bases lining up with TRBD1. Looked up from germline, CDR1 is SGHDT and CDR2 is YYEEEE. This CDR3 contains 14 residues. The trim removed 3 bases at V and 2 bases at J, leaving 3 bases unmatched. As DNA, the CDR3 is TGTGCCAGCAGCTCATGGGACAGGGCCTACGAGCAGTACTTC. Its protein is CASSSWDRAYEQYF.

This clonotype was seen more than once but under ten times. The chain uses TRBV7-9 and TRBJ2-7; 11 nucleotides match TRBD2. Trimming removed 7 bases from V and 6 bases from J; junction bases left unmatched: 8. Per germline, CDR1 SEHNR and CDR2 FQNEAQ (reference sequence). The CDR3 length is 14 residues. CDR3 DNA sequence: TGTGCCAGCACCGTAGCGGGAGGGCTCCCCGAGCAGTACTTC. Protein sequence: CASTVAGGLPEQYF.

There are a few counts of this clonotype. The chain couples TRBV5-5 to TRBJ1-5; no clear D gene. The CDR3 runs to 14 residues. V was pared by 6 bases and J by 7 bases, with 17 bases between. CDR1 is SGHKS and CDR2 is YYEKEE in the germline V gene (reference sequence). This CDR3 is CASTSAGSGQPQHF. CDR3 in DNA: TGTGCCAGCACCTCCGCGGGGTCGGGACAGCCCCAGCATTTT.

As DNA, the CDR3 is TGTGCCAGCAGCCTACGAATGGGGCTCGCTTACAATGAGCAGTTCTTC. Encoded protein: CASSLRMGLAYNEQFF. This chain connects TRBV3-1 to TRBJ2-1; possible D gene TRBD1, 5 bases. Germline CDR1 LGHDT, CDR2 YNNKEL (reference sequence). The CDR3 has 16 residues. Trimming cost V 4 bases and J 4 bases, with 17 bases left between them.

V gene TRBV28 combines with J gene TRBJ2-2, with 9 bases fitting TRBD1. Germline values: CDR1 MDHEN, CDR2 SYDVKM. The V segment lost 7 bases and the J segment 2 bases; nucleotides outside the gene matches: 5. This CDR3 has 15 residues. The CDR3, as DNA: TGTGCCAGCACAAGGACAGGGGTCAACACCGGGGAGCTGTTTTTT. Amino acids: CASTRTGVNTGELFF.

This clonotype showed up just a few times. V gene TRBV4-1 combines with J gene TRBJ1-2; D ambiguous. The length of the CDR3 is 13 residues. Trimming removed 1 base from V and 6 bases from J, with 9 bases in between. Per germline, CDR1 MGHRA and CDR2 YSYEKL. Here the CDR3 reads CASSQGRVDGYTF. In DNA form, the CDR3 reads TGCGCCAGCAGCCAAGGGAGGGTAGATGGCTACACCTTC.

This clonotype showed up just a few times. This chain connects TRBV24-1 to TRBJ2-1; D is unresolved. The CDR3 totals 13 residues. Germline V gives CDR1 KGHDR, CDR2 SFDVKD. Deletions cut 4 bases from V and 7 bases from J, with 10 bases between. CDR3 in amino acids: CATSDLHWNEQFF. The CDR3 DNA sequence: TGTGCCACCAGTGACCTACATTGGAATGAGCAGTTCTTC.

This clonotype was recorded at least ten times. The chain carries TRBV20-1 and TRBJ1-1, with a weak D call TRBD1 (6 bases). CDR3 length: 14 amino acids. CDR1 and CDR2 from the germline V gene are DFQATT and SNEGSKA (reference sequence). The germline V and J ends were trimmed by 6 bases and 1 base, with 15 bases remaining between them. This chain's CDR3 is CSAQGGRANTEAFF. The CDR3 bases are TGCAGTGCCCAAGGGGGGAGAGCGAACACTGAAGCTTTCTTT.

This sequence joins TRBV4-2 and TRBJ2-3, with 9 bases fitting TRBD2. The CDR3 length is 16 residues. Germline trimming cut 2 bases from V and 2 bases from J; bases unmatched to any gene: 5. Germline lookup yields CDR1 LGHNA and CDR2 YNFKEQ. As DNA, the CDR3 is TGTGCCAGCAGCCAATTCCTAGCGGGGATCACAGATACGCAGTATTTT. It translates to CASSQFLAGITDTQYF.

V usage is TRBV5-4 and J usage is TRBJ2-2; D ambiguous. CDR1 and CDR2 from the germline V gene are SGHNT and YYREEE (reference sequence). CDR3 length: 13 amino acids. With 0 bases removed from V and 3 bases from J, the gap between germline ends came to 3 bases. The CDR3 spells CASSLDYTGELFF. In DNA form, the CDR3 reads TGTGCCAGCAGCTTGGACTACACCGGGGAGCTGTTTTTT.

This clonotype was seen ten or more times. The gene calls are TRBV3-1 and TRBJ2-7; the D is unclear. V was clipped by 0 bases and J by 4 bases, with 13 bases between them. CDR3 size: 15 residues. Germline-derived CDR1 and CDR2 are LGHDT and YNNKEL (reference sequence). CDR3 sequence: CASSQDTKSLYEQYF. CDR3 DNA sequence: TGTGCCAGCAGCCAAGATACTAAGTCGCTATACGAGCAGTACTTC.

This clonotype was counted a few times. This chain connects TRBV7-2 to TRBJ2-1; D possibly corresponds to TRBD2 (6 bases). The CDR3 is 14 amino acids. Trimming left V 1 base short and J 7 bases short, with 11 bases between. Germline CDR1 and CDR2: SGHTA and FQGNSA. CDR3 sequence: CASSLVASVNEQFF. The CDR3 coding sequence is TGTGCCAGCAGCTTAGTGGCTAGCGTGAATGAGCAGTTCTTC.

This chain connects TRBV20-1 to TRBJ1-3; D uncertain. CDR1 and CDR2 (germline): DFQATT, SNEGSKA (reference sequence). Trimming pared 8 bases from V and 1 base from J, leaving 15 bases between. This CDR3 has 14 residues. In nucleotides, the CDR3 is TGCAGTCTGTCCCCCTCGTATTCTGGAAACACCATATATTTT. This sequence encodes CSLSPSYSGNTIYF.

This clonotype turned up a few times. The chain employs TRBV3-1 and TRBJ2-2; the match to TRBD1 covers 8 bases. Germline assignment: CDR1 LGHDT and CDR2 YNNKEL (reference sequence). CDR3 length equals 14 residues. The J segment lost 7 bases and the V segment lost 5 bases, leaving 6 bases of the junction unmatched. CDR3: CASSKSRGLGELFF. In DNA, the CDR3 is TGTGCCAGCAGCAAAAGCAGGGGGCTCGGGGAGCTGTTTTTT.

This clonotype was seen only a few times. CDR3: CASSSLTGADQPQHF. The CDR3 DNA sequence: TGTGCCAGCAGCTCCCTGACAGGCGCGGATCAGCCCCAGCATTTT. The chain combines TRBV12-3 or TRBV12-4 with TRBJ1-5, with a tentative D call TRBD1 (6 bases). V was cut by 6 bases and J by 5 bases, with 17 bases left in between. The CDR3 has 15 amino acids.

V gene TRBV7-2 combines with J gene TRBJ2-7; a weak D match, TRBD2 (6 bases). CDR1 is SGHTA, CDR2 FQGNSA, per germline. The CDR3 loop spans 16 amino acids. The V gene lost 1 base and the J gene lost 3 bases, with 16 bases spanning the gap. CDR3 nucleotides: TGTGCCAGCAGCTTAGGAGGTACTAAGGGACTCTACGAGCAGTACTTC. It codes for CASSLGGTKGLYEQYF.

This clonotype came up a few times. The chain recombines TRBV5-6 with TRBJ2-4; no firm D call. Germline lookup yields CDR1 SGHDT and CDR2 YYEEEE. This CDR3 spans 14 amino acids. The V gene lost 3 bases and the J gene lost 3 bases, with 10 bases spanning the gap. This CDR3 reads CASSSRAGKNIQYF. CDR3 DNA: TGTGCCAGCAGCTCCCGGGCTGGCAAAAACATTCAGTACTTC.

This clonotype showed up just a few times. V gene TRBV9 combines with J gene TRBJ2-3; no firm D call. The CDR3 has 18 amino acids. Per the germline V gene, CDR1 is SGDLS and CDR2 is YYNGEE. Deletions cut 1 base from V and 2 bases from J, with 20 bases between. The CDR3 spells CASSVSSYGVGLTDTQYF. The CDR3 DNA sequence: TGTGCCAGCAGCGTATCTAGTTACGGAGTTGGTCTCACAGATACGCAGTATTTT.